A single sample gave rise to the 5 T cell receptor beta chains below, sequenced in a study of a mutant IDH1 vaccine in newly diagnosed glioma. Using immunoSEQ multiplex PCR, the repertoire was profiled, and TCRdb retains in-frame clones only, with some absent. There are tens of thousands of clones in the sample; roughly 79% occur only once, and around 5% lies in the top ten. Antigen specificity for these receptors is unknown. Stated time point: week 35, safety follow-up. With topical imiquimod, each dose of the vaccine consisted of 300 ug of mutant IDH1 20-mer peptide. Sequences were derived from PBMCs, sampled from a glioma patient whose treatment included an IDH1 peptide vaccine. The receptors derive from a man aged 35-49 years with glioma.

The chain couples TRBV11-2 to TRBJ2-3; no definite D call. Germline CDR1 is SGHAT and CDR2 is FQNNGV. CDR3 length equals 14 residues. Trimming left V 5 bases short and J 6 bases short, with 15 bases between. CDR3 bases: TGTGCCAGCAGCCGTATAGACGCCTCCGATACGCAGTATTTT. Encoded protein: CASSRIDASDTQYF.

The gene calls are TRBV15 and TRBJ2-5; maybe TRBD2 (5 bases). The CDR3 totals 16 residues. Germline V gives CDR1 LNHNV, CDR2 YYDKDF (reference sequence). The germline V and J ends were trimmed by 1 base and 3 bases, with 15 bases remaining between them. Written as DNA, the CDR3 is TGTGCCACCAGCAGAGTTTTTGGTGAGGGTAAAGAGACCCAGTACTTC. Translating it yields CATSRVFGEGKETQYF.

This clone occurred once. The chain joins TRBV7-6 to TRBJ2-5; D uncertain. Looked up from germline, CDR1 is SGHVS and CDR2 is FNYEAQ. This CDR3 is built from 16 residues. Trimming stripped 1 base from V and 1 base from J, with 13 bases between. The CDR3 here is CASSLGPLWSQETQYF. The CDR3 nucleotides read TGTGCCAGCAGCTTAGGCCCCCTATGGAGCCAAGAGACCCAGTACTTC.

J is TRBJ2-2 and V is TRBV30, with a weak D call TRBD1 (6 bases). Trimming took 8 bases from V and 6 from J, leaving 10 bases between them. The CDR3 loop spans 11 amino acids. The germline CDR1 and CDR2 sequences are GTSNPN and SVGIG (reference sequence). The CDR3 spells CARQGPGELFF. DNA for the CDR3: TGTGCCAGGCAGGGGCCCGGGGAGCTGTTTTTT. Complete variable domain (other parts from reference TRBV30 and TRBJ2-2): SQTIHQWPATLVQPVGSPLSLECTVEGTSNPNLYWYRQAAGRGLQLLFYSVGIGQISSEVPQNLSASRPQDRQFILSSKKLLLSDSGFYLCARQGPGELFFGEGSRLTVL.

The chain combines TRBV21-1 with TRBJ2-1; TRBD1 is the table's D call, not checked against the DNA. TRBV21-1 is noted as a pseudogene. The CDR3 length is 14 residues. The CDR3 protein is CASRYRGLGNEQFF. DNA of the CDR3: TGTGCCAGCAGGTACAGGGGGCTGGGAAATGAGCAGTTCTTC.